This T cell receptor beta chain was captured in a study of blood T cell repertoires in COVID-19. Study details: In each case, the material was cDNA or gDNA derived from T cells, B-cell-depleted T cells, or PBMCs.

Trimming pared 2 bases from V and 5 bases from J, leaving 17 bases between. The CDR3 length is 15 residues. Germline V lookup: CDR1 SGHNT, CDR2 YYREEE (reference sequence). Sequencing used immunoSEQ multiplex PCR; TCRdb keeps in-frame clones, though not all of them. Of 40,000 to 55,000 clones in the sample, roughly 90% are singletons; the top ten hold less than 2.5%. The sample taken for sequencing was peripheral blood. The clonotype comes from a human donor in a cohort sampled during active COVID-19. The rearrangement joins TRBV5-4 to TRBJ2-7; TRBD2 is a possible D gene (5 bases). The CDR3 DNA follows: TGTGCCAGCAGCTTCGGCGGGCGAGAAATTAACGAGCAGTACTTC. It codes for CASSFGGREINEQYF.